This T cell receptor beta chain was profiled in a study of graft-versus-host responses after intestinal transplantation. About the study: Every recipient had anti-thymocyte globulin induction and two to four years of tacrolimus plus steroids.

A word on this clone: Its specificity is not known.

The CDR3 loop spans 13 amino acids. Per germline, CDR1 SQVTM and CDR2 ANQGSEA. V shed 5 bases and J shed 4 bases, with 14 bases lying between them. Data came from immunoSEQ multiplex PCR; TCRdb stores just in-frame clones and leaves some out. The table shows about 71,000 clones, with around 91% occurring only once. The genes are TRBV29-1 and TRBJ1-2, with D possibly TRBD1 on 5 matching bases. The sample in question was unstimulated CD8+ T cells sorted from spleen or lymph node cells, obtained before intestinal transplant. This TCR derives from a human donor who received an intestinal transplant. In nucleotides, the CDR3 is TGCAGCGTTCATGCCGGGGGACCCTATGGCTACACCTTC. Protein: CSVHAGGPYGYTF.